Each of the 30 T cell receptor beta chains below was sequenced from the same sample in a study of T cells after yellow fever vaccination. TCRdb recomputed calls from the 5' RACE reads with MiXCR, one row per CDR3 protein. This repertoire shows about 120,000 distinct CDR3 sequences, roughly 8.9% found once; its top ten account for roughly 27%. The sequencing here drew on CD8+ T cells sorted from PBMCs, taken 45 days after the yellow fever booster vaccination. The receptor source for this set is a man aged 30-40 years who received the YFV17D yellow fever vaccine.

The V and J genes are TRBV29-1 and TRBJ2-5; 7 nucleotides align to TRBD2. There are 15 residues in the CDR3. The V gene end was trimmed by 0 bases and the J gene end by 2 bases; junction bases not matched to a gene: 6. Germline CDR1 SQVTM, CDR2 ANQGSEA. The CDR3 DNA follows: TGCAGCGTTGAAGATCTAGCGGAGATTCAAGAGACCCAGTACTTC. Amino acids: CSVEDLAEIQETQYF.

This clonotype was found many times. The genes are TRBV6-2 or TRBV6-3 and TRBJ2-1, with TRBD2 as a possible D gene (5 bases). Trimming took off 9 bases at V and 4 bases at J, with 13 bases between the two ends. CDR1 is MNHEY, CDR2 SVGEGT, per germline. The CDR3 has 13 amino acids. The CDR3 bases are TGTGCCAGTGGGTTGGACTTTTACAATGAGCAGTTCTTC. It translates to CASGLDFYNEQFF.

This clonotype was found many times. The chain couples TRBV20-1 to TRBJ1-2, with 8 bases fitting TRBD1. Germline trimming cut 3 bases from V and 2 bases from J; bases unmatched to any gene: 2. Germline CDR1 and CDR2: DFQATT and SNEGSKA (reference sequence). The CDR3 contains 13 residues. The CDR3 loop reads CSARTGENYGYTF. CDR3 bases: TGCAGTGCTAGGACAGGGGAGAACTATGGCTACACCTTC.

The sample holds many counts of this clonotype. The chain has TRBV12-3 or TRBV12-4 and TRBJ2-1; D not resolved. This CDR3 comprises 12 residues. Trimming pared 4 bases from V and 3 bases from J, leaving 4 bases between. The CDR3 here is CASSSNYNEQFF. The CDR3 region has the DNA TGTGCCAGCAGTTCGAACTACAATGAGCAGTTCTTC.

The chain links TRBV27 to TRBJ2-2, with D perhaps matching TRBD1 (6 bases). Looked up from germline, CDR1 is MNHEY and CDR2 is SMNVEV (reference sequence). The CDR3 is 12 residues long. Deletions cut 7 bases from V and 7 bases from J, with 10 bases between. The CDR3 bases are TGTGCCAGCACAGGGGCTGTCGGGGAGCTGTTTTTT. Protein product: CASTGAVGELFF.

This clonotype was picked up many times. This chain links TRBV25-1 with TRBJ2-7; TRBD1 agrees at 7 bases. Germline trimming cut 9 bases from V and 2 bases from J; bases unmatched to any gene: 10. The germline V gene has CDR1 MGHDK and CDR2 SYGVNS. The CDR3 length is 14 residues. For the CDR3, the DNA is TGTGCCAGACAGGGGAGAGGTCTCCCCTACGAGCAGTACTTC. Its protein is CARQGRGLPYEQYF.

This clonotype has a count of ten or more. The CDR3 region has the DNA TGTGCCAGCAAGCTTGATGGGACCTACAGGGGATACTACGAGCAGTACTTC. It translates to CASKLDGTYRGYYEQYF. The chain is built from TRBV6-1 and TRBJ2-7; 7 bases line up with TRBD1. This CDR3 is built from 17 residues. Trimming took 7 bases from V and 3 from J; bases not matched to a gene: 18. Looked up from germline, CDR1 is MNHNS and CDR2 is SASEGT.

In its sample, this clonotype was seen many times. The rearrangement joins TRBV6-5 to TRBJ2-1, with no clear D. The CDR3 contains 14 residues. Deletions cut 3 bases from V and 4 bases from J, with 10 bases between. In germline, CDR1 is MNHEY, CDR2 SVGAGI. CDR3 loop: CASSYSYMYNEQFF. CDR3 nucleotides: TGTGCCAGCAGTTATAGCTATATGTACAATGAGCAGTTCTTC.

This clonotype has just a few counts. DNA for the CDR3: TGTGCCTGGAGTCTAGCGGGAGCGTCCTACGAGCAGTACTTC. Encoded protein: CAWSLAGASYEQYF. The V gene is TRBV30, the J gene TRBJ2-7; TRBD2 aligns across 10 bases. V trimming: 2 bases; J trimming: 1 base; junction bases outside the gene matches: 2. The length of the CDR3 is 14 residues. Per germline, CDR1 GTSNPN and CDR2 SVGIG (reference sequence). Full variable domain (missing parts from reference TRBV30 and TRBJ2-7): SQTIHQWPATLVQPVGSPLSLECTVEGTSNPNLYWYRQAAGRGLQLLFYSVGIGQISSEVPQNLSASRPQDRQFILSSKKLLLSDSGFYLCAWSLAGASYEQYFGPGTRLTVT.

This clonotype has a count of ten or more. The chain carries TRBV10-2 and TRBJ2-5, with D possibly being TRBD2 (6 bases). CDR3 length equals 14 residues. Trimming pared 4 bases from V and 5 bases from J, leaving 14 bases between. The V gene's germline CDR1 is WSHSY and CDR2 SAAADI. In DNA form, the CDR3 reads TGCGCCAGCAGTGTAATCGGAGGGGATGAGACCCAGTACTTC. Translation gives CASSVIGGDETQYF.

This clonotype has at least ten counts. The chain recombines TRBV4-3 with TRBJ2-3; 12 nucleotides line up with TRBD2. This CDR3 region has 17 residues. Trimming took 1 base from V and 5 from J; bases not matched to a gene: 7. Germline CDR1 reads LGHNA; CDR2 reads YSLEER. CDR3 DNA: TGCGCCAGCAGCCAAGGACTAGCGGGAGCACCGGGAGATACGCAGTATTTT. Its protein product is CASSQGLAGAPGDTQYF.

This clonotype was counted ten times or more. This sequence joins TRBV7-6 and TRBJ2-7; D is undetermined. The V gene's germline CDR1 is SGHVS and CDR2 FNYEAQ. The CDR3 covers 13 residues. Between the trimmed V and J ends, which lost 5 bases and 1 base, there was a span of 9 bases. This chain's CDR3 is CASSGTASYEQYF. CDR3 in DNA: TGTGCCAGCAGCGGAACAGCTTCCTACGAGCAGTACTTC.

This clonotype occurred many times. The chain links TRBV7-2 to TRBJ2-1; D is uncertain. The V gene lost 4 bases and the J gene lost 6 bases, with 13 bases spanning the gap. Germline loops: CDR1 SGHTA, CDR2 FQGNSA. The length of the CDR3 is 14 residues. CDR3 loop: CASSSPWEGNEQFF. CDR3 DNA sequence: TGTGCCAGCAGCTCCCCGTGGGAAGGCAATGAGCAGTTCTTC.

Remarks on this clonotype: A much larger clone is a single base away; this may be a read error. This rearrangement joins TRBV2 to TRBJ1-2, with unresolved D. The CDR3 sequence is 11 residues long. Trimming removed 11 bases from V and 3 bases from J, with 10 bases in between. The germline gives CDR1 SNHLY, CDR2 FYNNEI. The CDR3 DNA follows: TGTGCCTGCTCGGTAGACTATGGCTACACCTTC. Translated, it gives CACSVDYGYTF.

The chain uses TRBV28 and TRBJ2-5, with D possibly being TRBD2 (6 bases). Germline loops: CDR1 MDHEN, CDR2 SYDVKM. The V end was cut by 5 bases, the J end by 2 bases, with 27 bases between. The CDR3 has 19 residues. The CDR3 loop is CASSSSFLRENIPQETQYF. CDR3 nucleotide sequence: TGTGCCAGCAGTAGTTCGTTTCTCCGGGAGAACATTCCGCAAGAGACCCAGTACTTC.

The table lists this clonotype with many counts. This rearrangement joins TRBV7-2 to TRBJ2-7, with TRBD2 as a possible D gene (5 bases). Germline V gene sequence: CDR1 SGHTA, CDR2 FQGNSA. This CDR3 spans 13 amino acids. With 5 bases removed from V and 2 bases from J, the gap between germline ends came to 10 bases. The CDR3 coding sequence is TGTGCCAGCAGCGAGGGCGATCCCTACGAGCAGTACTTC. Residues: CASSEGDPYEQYF.

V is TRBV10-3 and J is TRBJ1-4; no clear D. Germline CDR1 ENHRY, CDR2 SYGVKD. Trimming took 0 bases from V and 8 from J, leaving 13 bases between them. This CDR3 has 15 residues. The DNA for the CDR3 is TGTGCCATCAGTGAGTCGGACCCGGGGAAGGAAAAACTGTTTTTT. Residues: CAISESDPGKEKLFF.

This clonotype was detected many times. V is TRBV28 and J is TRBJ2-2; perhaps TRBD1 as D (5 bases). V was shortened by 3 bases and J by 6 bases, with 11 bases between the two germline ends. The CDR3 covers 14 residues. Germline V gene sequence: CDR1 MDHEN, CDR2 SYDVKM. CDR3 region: CASSFPREAGELFF. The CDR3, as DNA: TGTGCCAGCAGTTTTCCCAGGGAAGCCGGGGAGCTGTTTTTT.

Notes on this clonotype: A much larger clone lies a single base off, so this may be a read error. CDR3 nucleotides: TGCAGCGTGGGGACAGGCCGCTCCTACGAGCAGTACTTC. This translates into CSVGTGRSYEQYF. The genes are TRBV29-1 and TRBJ2-7, with TRBD1 identical over 8 bases. Germline trimming cut 6 bases from V and 0 bases from J; bases unmatched to any gene: 4. This CDR3 comprises 13 residues. Looked up from germline, CDR1 is SQVTM and CDR2 is ANQGSEA.

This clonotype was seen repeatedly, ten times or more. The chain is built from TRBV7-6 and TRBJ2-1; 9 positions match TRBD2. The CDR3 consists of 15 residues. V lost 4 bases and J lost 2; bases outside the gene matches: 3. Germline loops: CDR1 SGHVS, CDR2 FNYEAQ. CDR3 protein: CASSSSGGTYNEQFF. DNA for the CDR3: TGTGCCAGCAGCTCGAGCGGGGGGACCTACAATGAGCAGTTCTTC.

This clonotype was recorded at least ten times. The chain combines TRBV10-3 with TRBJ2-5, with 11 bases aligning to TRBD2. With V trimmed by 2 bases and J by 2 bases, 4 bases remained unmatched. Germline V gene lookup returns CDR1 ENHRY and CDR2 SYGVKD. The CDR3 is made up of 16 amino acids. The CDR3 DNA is TGTGCCATCAGTGAGGCTGGGACTAGCGGACAAGAGACCCAGTACTTC. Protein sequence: CAISEAGTSGQETQYF.

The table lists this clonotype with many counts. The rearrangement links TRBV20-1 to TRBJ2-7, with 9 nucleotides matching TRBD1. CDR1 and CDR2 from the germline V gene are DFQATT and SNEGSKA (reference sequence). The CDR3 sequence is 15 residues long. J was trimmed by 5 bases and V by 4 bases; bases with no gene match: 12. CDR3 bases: TGCAGTGCTACATCCCCCGACAGGGGGAGTAACGAGCAGTACTTC. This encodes CSATSPDRGSNEQYF.

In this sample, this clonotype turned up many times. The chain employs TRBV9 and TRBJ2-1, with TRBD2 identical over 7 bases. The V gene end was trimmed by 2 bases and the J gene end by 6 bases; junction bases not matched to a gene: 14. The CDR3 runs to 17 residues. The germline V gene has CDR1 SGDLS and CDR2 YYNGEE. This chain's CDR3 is CASSVGYMGEGPNEQFF. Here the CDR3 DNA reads TGTGCCAGCAGCGTTGGTTATATGGGGGAGGGCCCCAATGAGCAGTTCTTC. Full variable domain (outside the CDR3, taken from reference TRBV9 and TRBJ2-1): DSGVTQTPKHLITATGQRVTLRCSPRSGDLSVYWYQQSLDQGLQFLIQYYNGEERAKGNILERFSAQQFPDLHSELNLSSLELGDSALYFCASSVGYMGEGPNEQFFGPGTRLTVL.

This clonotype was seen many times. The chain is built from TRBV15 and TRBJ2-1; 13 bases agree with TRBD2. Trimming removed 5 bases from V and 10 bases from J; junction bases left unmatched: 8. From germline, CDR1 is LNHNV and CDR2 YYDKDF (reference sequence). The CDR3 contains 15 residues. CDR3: CATSYELAGGREQFF. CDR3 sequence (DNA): TGTGCCACCAGCTACGAACTAGCGGGAGGGAGAGAGCAGTTCTTC.

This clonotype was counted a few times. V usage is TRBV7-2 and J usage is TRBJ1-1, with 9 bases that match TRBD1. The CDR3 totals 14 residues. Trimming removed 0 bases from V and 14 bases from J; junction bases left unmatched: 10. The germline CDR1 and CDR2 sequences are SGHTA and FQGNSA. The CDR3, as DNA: TGTGCCAGCAGCTTAGCGTGGACAGGGGACGTGTACTTCTTT. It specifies CASSLAWTGDVYFF.

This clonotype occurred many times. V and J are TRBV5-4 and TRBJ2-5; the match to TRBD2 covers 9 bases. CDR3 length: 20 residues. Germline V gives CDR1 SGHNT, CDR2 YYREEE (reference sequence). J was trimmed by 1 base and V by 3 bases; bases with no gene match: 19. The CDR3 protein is CASSWGTFLAGGRSQETQYF. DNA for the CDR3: TGTGCCAGCAGCTGGGGGACTTTTCTCGCGGGAGGGAGGTCCCAAGAGACCCAGTACTTC.

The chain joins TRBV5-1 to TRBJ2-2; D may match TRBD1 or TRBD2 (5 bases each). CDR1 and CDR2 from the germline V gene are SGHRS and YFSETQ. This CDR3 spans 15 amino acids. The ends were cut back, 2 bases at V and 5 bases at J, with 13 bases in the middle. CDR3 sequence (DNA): TGCGCCAGCAGCTTACGGGACCCGGGAACCGGGGAGCTGTTTTTT. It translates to CASSLRDPGTGELFF.

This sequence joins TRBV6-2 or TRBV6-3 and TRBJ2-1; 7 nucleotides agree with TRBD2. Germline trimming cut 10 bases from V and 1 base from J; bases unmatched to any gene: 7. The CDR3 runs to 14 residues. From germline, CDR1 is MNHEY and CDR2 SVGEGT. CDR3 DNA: TGTGCCACCGCGGGAGACCGGTCCTACAATGAGCAGTTCTTC. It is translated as CATAGDRSYNEQFF.

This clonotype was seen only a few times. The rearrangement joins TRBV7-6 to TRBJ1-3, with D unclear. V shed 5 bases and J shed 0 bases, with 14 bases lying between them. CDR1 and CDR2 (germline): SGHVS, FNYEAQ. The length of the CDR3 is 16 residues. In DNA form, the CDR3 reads TGTGCCAGCAGCGGGAACCCCTTGAGCTCTGGAAACACCATATATTTT. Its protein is CASSGNPLSSGNTIYF. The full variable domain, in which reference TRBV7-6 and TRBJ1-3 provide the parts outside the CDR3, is GAGVSQSPRYKVTKRGQDVALRCDPISGHVSLYWYRQALGQGPEFLTYFNYEAQQDKSGLPNDRFSAERPEGSISTLTIQRTEQRDSAMYRCASSGNPLSSGNTIYFGEGSWLTVV.

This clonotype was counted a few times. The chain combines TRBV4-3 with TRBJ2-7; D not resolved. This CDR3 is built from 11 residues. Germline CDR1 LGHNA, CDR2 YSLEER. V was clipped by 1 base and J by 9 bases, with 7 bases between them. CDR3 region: CASSQGFRQYF. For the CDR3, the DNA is TGCGCCAGCAGCCAAGGGTTTCGGCAGTACTTC.